This is a list of T cell receptor beta chains from one sample in a study of Graves' ophthalmopathy and Graves' hyperthyroidism. MiXCR, run by TCRdb on the multiplex PCR reads, gives a single entry per CDR3 protein. The sample includes about 240,000 distinct CDR3 sequences, 40% to 50% of them seen just once. The sample comprised peripheral blood. The receptors were sampled from an adult man with Graves' ophthalmopathy. The CDR3 runs from the conserved cysteine through the conserved F or W. D genes are given only for firm matches. The size field is filled for only some rows; it gives once, few, many or a size class.

V gene	clone size	D gene	J gene	CDR3 DNA	CDR3 protein
TRBV5-8	few	TRBD1	TRBJ1-1	TGTGCCAGCAATGGACAGGGTATGAACACTGAAGCTTTCTTT	CASNGQGMNTEAFF
TRBV9	.	TRBD2	TRBJ2-7	TGTGCCAGCAGCGAAGGACTAGGCCTCTACGAGCAGTACTTC	CASSEGLGLYEQYF
TRBV12-3/TRBV12-4	.	TRBD2	TRBJ2-2	TGTGCCAGCACCTCTCGGGGGGGCCCGAACACCGGGGAGCTGTTTTTT	CASTSRGGPNTGELFF
TRBV6-1	.	TRBD2	TRBJ2-6	TGTGCCAGCAGTCGGACTAGCGGGACCTCCTCTGGGGCCAACGTCCTGACTTTC	CASSRTSGTSSGANVLTF
TRBV20-1	.	TRBD2	TRBJ2-5	TGCAGTGCTAGAGAGGGATTTAGCGGGGGGGCGGAGACCCAGTACTTC	CSAREGFSGGAETQYF
TRBV11-3	.	.	TRBJ1-1	TGTGCCAGCAGCCCCGTCGGGTTAATGAACACTGAAGCTTTCTTT	CASSPVGLMNTEAFF
TRBV20-1	.	TRBD2	TRBJ2-5	TGCAGTGGCGGAAGCGGGAGACGAGAGACCCAGTACTTC	CSGGSGRRETQYF
TRBV29-1	.	.	TRBJ1-1	TGCAGTTTAGCGCGGAACACTGAAGCTTTCTTT	CSLARNTEAFF
TRBV4-1	.	TRBD1	TRBJ2-7	TGCGCCAGCAGCCCGAGCCAGGGGGCAGGCGCGGAGCAGTACTTC	CASSPSQGAGAEQYF
TRBV29-1	.	.	TRBJ2-5	TGCAGCGTTGAAGGTCTAAGGGGGGAGACCCAGTACTTC	CSVEGLRGETQYF
TRBV9	.	.	TRBJ1-2	TGTGCCAGCAGCGTAGATCTCCTCTATGGCTACACCTTC	CASSVDLLYGYTF
TRBV2	.	TRBD1	TRBJ1-2	TGTGCCAGCAACAGGGGGCGCGGCTATGGCTACACCTTC	CASNRGRGYGYTF
TRBV7-8	.	TRBD2	TRBJ2-7	TGTGCCAGCAGCATTAGCGGGGGCCTCTCCTACGAGCAGCACTTC	CASSISGGLSYEQHF
TRBV7-7	few	.	TRBJ2-2	TGTGCTAGCAGCTTAGCAGGGAATTCCGGGGAGCTGTTTTTT	CASSLAGNSGELFF
TRBV2	.	.	TRBJ1-2	TGTGCCAGCAGTCAGAGCCCGGGGGCCGGCTACACCTTC	CASSQSPGAGYTF
TRBV5-4	.	TRBD1	TRBJ1-4	TGTGCCAGCAGCTTGGCTAGGGGGACAGGTGAAAATGAAAAACTGTTTTTT	CASSLARGTGENEKLFF
TRBV2	.	.	TRBJ1-4	TGTGCCTGGAGTGAGTCTAATGAAAAACTGTTTTTT	CAWSESNEKLFF
TRBV29-1	.	TRBD1	TRBJ2-1	TGCAGCGTTGAAGCGACAGGGGGAGGTGAGCAGTTCTTC	CSVEATGGGEQFF
TRBV7-3	.	TRBD2	TRBJ2-2	TGTGCCAGCAGCTTAGAGGGAGCGGGGGGAAACACCGGGGAGCTGTTTTTT	CASSLEGAGGNTGELFF
TRBV10-3	few	TRBD1	TRBJ1-2	TGTGCCATCAGTGAGATAGACAGGGGGCAGGATGGCTACACCTTC	CAISEIDRGQDGYTF
TRBV19	few	.	TRBJ2-7	TGTGCCAGTTCGAAGACAGGTGAGAGTTACGAGCAGTACTTC	CASSKTGESYEQYF
TRBV12-3/TRBV12-4	.	.	TRBJ1-5	TGTGCCAGCAGCTCCTCAGGGTCGTGGGATCAGCCCCAGCATTTT	CASSSSGSWDQPQHF
TRBV7-2	few	.	TRBJ2-7	TGTGCCAGCAGCATAGAACAGGGCTCCTACGAGCAGTACTTC	CASSIEQGSYEQYF
TRBV4-2	.	.	TRBJ1-5	TGTGCCAGCAGCCAAGATCGAGCTGGCAATCAGCCCCAGCATTTT	CASSQDRAGNQPQHF
TRBV7-8	.	.	TRBJ1-4	TGTGCCACCTCCGGGGGGGCTAATGAAAAACTGTTTTTT	CATSGGANEKLFF
TRBV4-1	.	TRBD1	TRBJ2-5	TGCGCCAGCAGCCAAGACCTTGCCAGGGGGATGGAGACCCAGTACTTC	CASSQDLARGMETQYF
TRBV19	few	.	TRBJ1-5	TGTGCCAGTAGTATAGTGGAGGGAGTGAATCAGCCCCAGCATTTT	CASSIVEGVNQPQHF
TRBV2	.	TRBD2	TRBJ2-3	TGTGCCAGCAGCCGAGCGGGGGAGGCAGATACGCAGTATTTT	CASSRAGEADTQYF
TRBV7-7	.	TRBD2	TRBJ2-2	TGTGCTAGCAGTGCCGGGACTAGCGGGGAGCTGTTTTTT	CASSAGTSGELFF
TRBV7-6	.	.	TRBJ2-7	TGTGCCAGCAGCTTGGCGATGCGGGACGAGCAGTACTTC	CASSLAMRDEQYF
TRBV20-1	.	.	TRBJ2-7	TGCAGTGCTCCACTGGGGGGCTACGAGCAGTACTTC	CSAPLGGYEQYF
TRBV14	.	TRBD1	TRBJ1-4	TGTGCCAGCAGTCGGGGACAGCAGGAATGGGGTGAAAAACTGTTTTTT	CASSRGQQEWGEKLFF
TRBV19	.	TRBD1	TRBJ2-5	TGTGCCAGTAGTATAGCGAGCCGGGACAGCGGGACCCAGTACTTC	CASSIASRDSGTQYF
TRBV15	.	.	TRBJ1-3	TGTGCCACCAGCAGAGATTCAGCAATCCGCTCTGGAAACACCATATATTTT	CATSRDSAIRSGNTIYF
TRBV7-3	.	.	TRBJ2-3	TGTGCCAGCAGCGACAGTACGCAGTATTTT	CASSDSTQYF
TRBV29-1	.	.	TRBJ2-7	TGCAGCGTTGCGAGGACATACTCCTACGAGCAGTACTTC	CSVARTYSYEQYF
TRBV7-9	.	.	TRBJ2-7	TGTGCCAGCAGCCAAGATCGAGGGGGGTACGAGCAGTACTTC	CASSQDRGGYEQYF
TRBV2	.	TRBD1	TRBJ2-5	TGTGCCAGCATCTTACTACTCGGGACAGGGCAAAGAGAGACCCAGTACTTC	CASILLLGTGQRETQYF
TRBV20-1	.	.	TRBJ2-2	TGCAGTGCTAGGCCCGCGAACACCGGGGAGCTGTTTTTT	CSARPANTGELFF
TRBV12-3/TRBV12-4	few	.	TRBJ1-4	TGTGCCAGCAGTCTTGGTAGTGTGGGGAATGAAAAACTGTTTTTT	CASSLGSVGNEKLFF
TRBV4-1	few	.	TRBJ1-2	TGCGCCAGCAGCCAGGCCGACAGCAGCTATGGCTACACCTTC	CASSQADSSYGYTF
TRBV29-1	few	.	TRBJ2-7	TGCAGCGTTGGCAGGGATCTCTTCGAGCAGTACTTC	CSVGRDLFEQYF
TRBV9	few	TRBD1	TRBJ1-4	TGTGCCAGCGGCCCAGGGGGCGCACAGGATGAAAAACTGTTTTTT	CASGPGGAQDEKLFF
TRBV20-1	.	TRBD1	TRBJ1-4	TGCAGTGCTAGAGGGACAGGGGGAGAAAAACTGTTTTTT	CSARGTGGEKLFF
TRBV9	.	.	TRBJ1-2	TGTGCCAGCAGTTTCGGGAACCCTCCAAACTATGGCTACACCTTC	CASSFGNPPNYGYTF
TRBV5-1	many	.	TRBJ1-2	TGCGCCAGCAGCGGCGGGGCAGCGGATGGCTACACCTTC	CASSGGAADGYTF
TRBV5-1	few	TRBD1	TRBJ1-1	TGCGCCAGCAGCTTGGATGGTGGACAGGGCAACACTGAAGCTTTCTTT	CASSLDGGQGNTEAFF
TRBV7-6	once	.	TRBJ1-4	TGTGCCAGCAGCCCCCGGGACGGACTGTTTTTT	CASSPRDGLFF